This entry features one TCR beta chain sequence. Sequenced by immunoSEQ multiplex PCR; TCRdb stores in-frame clones only, minus some. This table has 150,000 or so clones, roughly nine tenths appearing once. The data are from a study of blood T cell repertoires in COVID-19. Study in general: COVID-19 samples from acute and convalescent phases originated in the United States, Italy and Spain. In each case, the material was cDNA or gDNA derived from T cells, B-cell-depleted T cells, or PBMCs.

CDR1 and CDR2 (germline): LNHDA, SQIVND (reference sequence). The CDR3 has 17 residues. V was clipped by 9 bases and J by 0 bases; unmatched bases: 7. The sequence derives from a man aged 50-59 years with acute or convalescent COVID-19. V gene TRBV19 combines with J gene TRBJ2-3; TRBD2 matches 15 bases. Sequencing was done on a sample of peripheral blood. The CDR3 reads CASLGLAGGLSTDTQYF. DNA of the CDR3: TGTGCCAGCCTTGGACTAGCGGGGGGGTTGAGCACAGATACGCAGTATTTT.